The 3 T cell receptor beta chains listed next were all sequenced from one sample in a study of blood T cell repertoires in COVID-19. This table comes from immunoSEQ multiplex PCR, and its TCRdb copy is limited to in-frame clones, with some not included. Among some 180,000 clones listed, approximately 88% were seen once. The source material was peripheral blood. The receptors were gathered from a woman aged 40 to 50 with COVID-19, enrolled during active disease.

The chain is built from TRBV3-1 (or the pseudogene TRBV3-2) and TRBJ1-1; 7 positions match TRBD1. With 4 bases clipped from V and 5 bases from J, the junction kept 10 bases outside the gene matches. This CDR3 has 15 residues. The germline V gene encodes CDR1 LGHDT and CDR2 YNNKEL (reference sequence). DNA of the CDR3: TGTGCCAGCAGCCCACTACGTAGGGGGCAGACTGAAGCTTTCTTT. Encoded protein: CASSPLRRGQTEAFF.

This clone was counted between two and nine times. The chain is built from TRBV19 and TRBJ2-5; possibly TRBD1 for D (5 bases). V was pared by 4 bases and J by 1 base, with 16 bases between. CDR3 length equals 16 residues. Germline loops: CDR1 LNHDA, CDR2 SQIVND (reference sequence). The CDR3 DNA reads TGTGCCAGTAGTACTCCCCTCCTAGACAGCCAAGAGACCCAGTACTTC. It codes for CASSTPLLDSQETQYF.

With respect to this clone: Distinct nucleotide sequences in the sample also encode this CDR3. The chain employs TRBV6-1 and TRBJ1-5; possibly TRBD1 for D (6 bases). Trimming took off 3 bases at V and 1 base at J, with 7 bases between the two ends. CDR1 and CDR2 (germline): MNHNS, SASEGT. The CDR3 is 14 amino acids. DNA of the CDR3: TGTGCCAGCAGTGAGGGACAAAGCAATCAGCCCCAGCATTTT. Protein sequence: CASSEGQSNQPQHF.